These 23 T cell receptor beta chains originate from one sample sequenced in a study of early T cells in non-severe SARS-CoV-2 infection. TCRdb redid the calling of the 5' RACE reads with MiXCR, one entry per CDR3 protein. The data hold 30,000 to 40,000 distinct CDR3 sequences, with approximately 6.9% observed a single time. The material sequenced was whole blood, taken at baseline. The receptors were gathered from an adult who was a healthcare worker with PCR-confirmed SARS-CoV-2 infection or an uninfected control (not recorded which).

This clonotype was counted many times. The chain combines TRBV10-1 with TRBJ2-1; 8 nucleotides align to TRBD1. The CDR3 is 13 residues long. Trimming took 3 bases from V and 6 from J; bases not matched to a gene: 1. Looked up from germline, CDR1 is WNHNN and CDR2 is SYGVQD (reference sequence). CDR3 bases: TGCGCCAGCAGTGATGGACAGGGCAATGAGCAGTTCTTC. Amino acid sequence: CASSDGQGNEQFF.

The chain combines TRBV7-9 with TRBJ1-1; D gene ambiguous. Germline V gene sequence: CDR1 SEHNR, CDR2 FQNEAQ (reference sequence). The length of the CDR3 is 12 residues. Trimming removed 2 bases from V and 9 bases from J, with 10 bases in between. CDR3 in DNA: TGTGCCAGCAGCTTAACAGAAGGGAAAGCTTTCTTT. Protein product: CASSLTEGKAFF.

This clonotype was picked up a small number of times. The V gene is TRBV20-1, the J gene TRBJ1-2, with 8 positions matching TRBD1. Germline V gene sequence: CDR1 DFQATT, CDR2 SNEGSKA (reference sequence). The CDR3 is made up of 13 amino acids. The J segment lost 6 bases and the V segment lost 6 bases, leaving 9 bases of the junction unmatched. As DNA, the CDR3 is TGCAGTGCCGCAGGGGGCGAACTGGATGGCTACACCTTC. Translating it yields CSAAGGELDGYTF.

This clonotype was counted many times. The chain carries TRBV5-6 and TRBJ2-1; 8 nucleotides match TRBD2. V shed 3 bases and J 7 bases; nucleotides not matched to a gene: 6. This CDR3 region has 14 residues. The V gene's germline CDR1 is SGHDT and CDR2 YYEEEE. The CDR3 DNA follows: TGTGCCAGCAGCTCAAGACTAGCGCGGAATGAGCAGTTCTTC. Protein product: CASSSRLARNEQFF.

The V and J genes are TRBV6-2 or TRBV6-3 and TRBJ2-3; the D call may be TRBD1 or TRBD2 (6 bases each). Trimming shortened V by 4 bases and J by 3 bases, and 11 bases separated the two germline ends. The CDR3 is 14 amino acids. From germline, CDR1 is MNHEY and CDR2 SVGEGT. The CDR3, as DNA: TGTGCCAGCAGTTGGAGAGGGGGGACAGATACGCAGTATTTT. It encodes CASSWRGGTDTQYF.

This clonotype was seen a few times. This sequence joins TRBV20-1 and TRBJ2-5; 12 bases are a match to TRBD2. Trimming at V came to 4 bases and at J to 1 base, leaving 4 bases not matched to a gene. The CDR3 consists of 15 residues. CDR1 is DFQATT and CDR2 is SNEGSKA in the germline V gene (reference sequence). The CDR3 DNA is TGCAGTGCTATAGGACTAGCGGGAACCCAAGAGACCCAGTACTTC. Encoded protein: CSAIGLAGTQETQYF.

This clonotype was recorded many times. This chain links TRBV29-1 with TRBJ1-2; TRBD1 matches 7 bases. The CDR3 spans 14 residues. V was pared by 4 bases and J by 1 base, with 6 bases of the junction left unmatched. Looked up from germline, CDR1 is SQVTM and CDR2 is ANQGSEA. CDR3 nucleotide sequence: TGCAGCGTTGGACAGGGATCGTATAACTATGGCTACACCTTC. Translated: CSVGQGSYNYGYTF.

This clonotype was observed many times. This chain uses TRBV20-1 with TRBJ2-7; D not certain. The V gene lost 3 bases and the J gene lost 6 bases, with 15 bases spanning the gap. The CDR3 consists of 13 residues. Germline CDR1 is DFQATT and CDR2 is SNEGSKA (reference sequence). CDR3 loop: CSASSGSQTEQYF. The CDR3, as DNA: TGCAGTGCTAGCTCGGGTTCGCAGACCGAGCAGTACTTC.

This clonotype was seen at least ten times. The chain combines TRBV5-4 with TRBJ2-5; D possibly matches TRBD1 or TRBD2 (5 bases each). V was clipped by 2 bases and J by 5 bases, with 16 bases between them. The CDR3 extends over 15 amino acids. Per the germline V gene, CDR1 is SGHNT and CDR2 is YYREEE (reference sequence). Here the CDR3 DNA reads TGTGCCAGCAGCTTCGTGACCGCCAGGGAGGAGACCCAGTACTTC. Its translation: CASSFVTAREETQYF.

This chain uses TRBV28 with TRBJ2-5, with 9 bases identical to TRBD2. The CDR3 is made up of 16 amino acids. V dropped 2 bases and J dropped 1; count of bases not matched to a gene: 5. In germline, CDR1 is MDHEN, CDR2 SYDVKM. The CDR3 DNA sequence: TGTGCCAGCAGTTTACACCTAGCGGGGCTCCAAGAGACCCAGTACTTC. This codes for CASSLHLAGLQETQYF.

The table lists this clonotype with many counts. The chain combines TRBV6-1 with TRBJ1-5; 10 bases align to TRBD1. The germline V gene has CDR1 MNHNS and CDR2 SASEGT. V trimming: 5 bases; J trimming: 0 bases; junction bases outside the gene matches: 7. The CDR3 length is 17 residues. This CDR3 is CASSRGQGLSSNQPQHF. CDR3 coding DNA: TGTGCCAGCAGTCGGGGACAGGGGCTTTCTAGCAATCAGCCCCAGCATTTT.

There are a few counts of this clonotype. The chain couples TRBV28 to TRBJ2-3; TRBD1 is a possible D gene (5 bases). Germline values: CDR1 MDHEN, CDR2 SYDVKM. The CDR3 consists of 13 residues. This CDR3 reads CGFSDSRTDTQYF. As DNA, the CDR3 is TGTGGGTTTTCCGACAGCAGAACAGATACGCAGTATTTT.

There are a few counts of this clonotype. The chain joins TRBV6-1 to TRBJ2-5, with D unresolved. This CDR3 is built from 15 residues. Trimming removed 0 bases at V and 5 bases at J, with 13 bases between. Germline CDR1 and CDR2: MNHNS and SASEGT. The CDR3 region is CASSEASLDPETQYF. In DNA form, the CDR3 reads TGTGCCAGCAGTGAAGCGAGTCTCGACCCCGAGACCCAGTACTTC.

This clonotype appeared many times. J is TRBJ1-1 and V is TRBV20-1; D call uncertain. The CDR3 consists of 13 residues. V gave up 7 bases and J gave up 2 bases, with 14 bases separating them. CDR1 and CDR2 from the germline V gene are DFQATT and SNEGSKA (reference sequence). CDR3 residues: CSVSDSGNTEAFF. CDR3 in DNA: TGCAGTGTCTCCGATTCGGGCAACACTGAAGCTTTCTTT.

There are many counts of this clonotype. The rearrangement joins TRBV18 to TRBJ2-1, with D maybe TRBD1 (6 bases). V was pared by 1 base and J by 3 bases, with 10 bases between. The CDR3 has 15 residues. The germline CDR1 and CDR2 sequences are KGHSH and LQKENI. DNA for the CDR3: TGTGCCAGCTCACCACTGGACAGCGACTACAATGAGCAGTTCTTC. Encoded protein: CASSPLDSDYNEQFF.

This clonotype is labeled as medium-sized. V gene TRBV28 combines with J gene TRBJ1-1, with no clear D. The germline V and J ends were trimmed by 1 base and 8 bases, with 8 bases remaining between them. The CDR3 covers 12 residues. Germline V gene lookup returns CDR1 MDHEN and CDR2 SYDVKM. The CDR3 nucleotides read TGTGCCAGCAGTTTATACACAGCCGAAGCTTTCTTT. Residues: CASSLYTAEAFF.

This clonotype was detected many times. This chain joins TRBV11-2 and TRBJ2-1; TRBD2 agrees at 10 bases. The ends lost 5 bases at V and 3 bases at J; junction bases unmatched: 7. The CDR3 runs to 16 residues. From germline, CDR1 is SGHAT and CDR2 FQNNGV. The CDR3 spells CASSPRLAGIYNEQFF. The CDR3 DNA sequence: TGTGCCAGCAGCCCCCGACTAGCGGGTATCTACAATGAGCAGTTCTTC.

This clonotype was detected a few times. CDR3 sequence: CASSSGVATDTQYF. CDR3 DNA sequence: TGTGCCAGCAGCTCTGGGGTTGCCACAGATACGCAGTATTTT. The rearrangement uses TRBV11-1 and TRBJ2-3; D remains ambiguous. Trimming pared 4 bases from V and 2 bases from J, leaving 10 bases between. This CDR3 contains 14 residues. Germline loops: CDR1 SGHAT, CDR2 FQDESV (reference sequence). Looking up the rest from reference TRBV11-1 and TRBJ2-3 gives the full variable domain: EAEVAQSPRYKITEKSQAVAFWCDPISGHATLYWYRQILGQGPELLVQFQDESVVDDSQLPKDRFSAERLKGVDSTLKIQPAELGDSAMYLCASSSGVATDTQYFGPGTRLTVL.

This clonotype turned up a few times. V and J are TRBV4-3 and TRBJ2-7; maybe TRBD2 (7 bases). From germline, CDR1 is LGHNA and CDR2 YSLEER. Trimming shortened V by 0 bases and J by 0 bases, and 9 bases separated the two germline ends. CDR3 length equals 15 residues. CDR3 amino acids: CASSQERGHSYEQYV. CDR3 DNA: TGCGCCAGCAGCCAAGAGCGGGGGCACTCCTACGAGCAGTACGTC.

This clonotype was observed many times. The chain couples TRBV4-2 to TRBJ2-6; D is unclear. Germline-derived CDR1 and CDR2 are LGHNA and YNFKEQ. The CDR3 sequence is 16 residues long. Trimming stripped 0 bases from V and 0 bases from J, with 6 bases between. This CDR3 reads CASSQDPYSGANVLTF. The CDR3 DNA reads as TGTGCCAGCAGCCAAGACCCTTACTCTGGGGCCAACGTCCTGACTTTC.

At least ten counts were recorded for this clonotype. This chain links TRBV9 with TRBJ2-1, with D maybe TRBD1 (6 bases). This CDR3 has 15 amino acids. V was trimmed by 1 base and J by 8 bases, leaving 16 bases between them. Germline V gives CDR1 SGDLS, CDR2 YYNGEE. The CDR3 loop is CASSVRAGVVDEQFF. CDR3 DNA: TGTGCCAGCAGCGTAAGGGCAGGGGTCGTCGATGAGCAGTTCTTC.

This rearrangement joins TRBV29-1 to TRBJ2-7; a possible D gene is TRBD2 (6 bases). V shed 4 bases and J shed 0 bases, with 10 bases lying between them. Germline V gives CDR1 SQVTM, CDR2 ANQGSEA. The CDR3 loop spans 13 amino acids. The CDR3: CSVVAGSSYEQYF. For the CDR3, the DNA is TGCAGCGTTGTGGCGGGAAGCTCCTACGAGCAGTACTTC.

The CDR3: CASSYGQAFNQPQHF. The DNA of the CDR3 is TGTGCCAGCAGTTACGGACAGGCGTTTAATCAGCCCCAGCATTTT. The chain links TRBV6-2 or TRBV6-3 to TRBJ1-5; 7 bases map to TRBD1. J lost 4 bases, V lost 2 bases, and 5 bases had no gene match. CDR1 and CDR2 from the germline V gene are MNHEY and SVGEGT. CDR3 length: 15 residues.